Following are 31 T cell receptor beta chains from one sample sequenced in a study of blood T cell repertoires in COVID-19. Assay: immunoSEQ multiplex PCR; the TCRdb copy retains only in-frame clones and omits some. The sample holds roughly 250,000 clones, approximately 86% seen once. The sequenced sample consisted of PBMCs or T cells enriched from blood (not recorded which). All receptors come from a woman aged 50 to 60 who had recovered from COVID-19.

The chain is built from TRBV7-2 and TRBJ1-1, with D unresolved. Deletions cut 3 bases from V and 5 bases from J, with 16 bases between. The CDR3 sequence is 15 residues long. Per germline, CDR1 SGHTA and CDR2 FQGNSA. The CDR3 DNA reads TGTGCCAGCAGCTTGTCCGGGTCCCTGGCTACTGAAGCTTTCTTT. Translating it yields CASSLSGSLATEAFF.

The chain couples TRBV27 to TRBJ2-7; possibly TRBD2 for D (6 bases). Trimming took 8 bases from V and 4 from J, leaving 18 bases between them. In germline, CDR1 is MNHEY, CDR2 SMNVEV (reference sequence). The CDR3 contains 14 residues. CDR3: CASSKEVGGYEQYF. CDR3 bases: TGTGCCAGCTCGAAGGAGGTAGGAGGGTACGAGCAGTACTTC.

CDR3 nucleotides: TGCGCCAGCAGCATAGCGGGAGATACCGGGGAGCTGTTTTTT. It translates to CASSIAGDTGELFF. The genes are TRBV10-2 and TRBJ2-2; 9 bases align to TRBD2. The CDR3 is 14 amino acids. Trimming at V came to 6 bases and at J to 5 bases, leaving 4 bases not matched to a gene. Germline CDR1 reads WSHSY; CDR2 reads SAAADI.

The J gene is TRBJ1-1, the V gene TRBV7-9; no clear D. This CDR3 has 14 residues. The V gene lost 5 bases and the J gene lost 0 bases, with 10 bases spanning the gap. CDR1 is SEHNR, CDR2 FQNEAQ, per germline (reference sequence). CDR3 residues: CASSLHMLNTEAFF. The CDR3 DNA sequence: TGTGCCAGCAGCCTCCACATGCTGAACACTGAAGCTTTCTTT.

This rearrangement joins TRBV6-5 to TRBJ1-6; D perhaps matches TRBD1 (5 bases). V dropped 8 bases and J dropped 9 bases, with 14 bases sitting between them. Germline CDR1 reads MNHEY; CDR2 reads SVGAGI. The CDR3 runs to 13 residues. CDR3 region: CASWAGTSSPLHF. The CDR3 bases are TGTGCCAGCTGGGCGGGGACGAGTTCACCCCTCCACTTT.

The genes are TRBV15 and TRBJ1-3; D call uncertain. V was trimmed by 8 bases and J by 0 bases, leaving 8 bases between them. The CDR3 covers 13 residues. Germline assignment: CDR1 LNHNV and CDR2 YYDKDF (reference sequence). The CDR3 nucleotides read TGTGCCACCTCGGAGCACTCTGGAAACACCATATATTTT. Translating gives CATSEHSGNTIYF.

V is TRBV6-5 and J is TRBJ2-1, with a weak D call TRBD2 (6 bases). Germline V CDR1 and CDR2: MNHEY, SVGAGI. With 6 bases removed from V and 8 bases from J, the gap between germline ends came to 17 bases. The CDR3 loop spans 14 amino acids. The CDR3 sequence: CASRKRLDFDEQFF. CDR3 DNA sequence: TGTGCCAGCAGGAAAAGACTAGATTTCGATGAGCAGTTCTTC.

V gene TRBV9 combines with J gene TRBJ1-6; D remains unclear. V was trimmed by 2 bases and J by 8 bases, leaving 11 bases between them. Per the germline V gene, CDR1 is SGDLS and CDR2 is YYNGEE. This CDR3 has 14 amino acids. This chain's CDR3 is CASSVWPEDSPLHF. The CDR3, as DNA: TGTGCCAGCAGCGTTTGGCCGGAGGATTCACCCCTCCACTTT.

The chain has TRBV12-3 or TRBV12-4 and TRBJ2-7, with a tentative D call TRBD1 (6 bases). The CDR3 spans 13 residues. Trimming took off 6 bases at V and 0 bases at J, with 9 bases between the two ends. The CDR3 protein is CASRRTVSYEQYF. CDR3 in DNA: TGTGCCAGCAGACGGACAGTCTCCTACGAGCAGTACTTC.

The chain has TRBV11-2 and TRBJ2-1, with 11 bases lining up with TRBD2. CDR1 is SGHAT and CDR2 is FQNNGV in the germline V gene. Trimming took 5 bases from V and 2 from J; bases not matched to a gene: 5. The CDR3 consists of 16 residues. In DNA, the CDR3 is TGTGCCAGCAGCCCTATTAGCGGGAGGGCCTACAATGAGCAGTTCTTC. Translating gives CASSPISGRAYNEQFF. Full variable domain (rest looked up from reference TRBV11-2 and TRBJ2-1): EAGVAQSPRYKIIEKRQSVAFWCNPISGHATLYWYQQILGQGPKLLIQFQNNGVVDDSQLPKDRFSAERLKGVDSTLKIQPAKLEDSAVYLCASSPISGRAYNEQFFGPGTRLTVL.

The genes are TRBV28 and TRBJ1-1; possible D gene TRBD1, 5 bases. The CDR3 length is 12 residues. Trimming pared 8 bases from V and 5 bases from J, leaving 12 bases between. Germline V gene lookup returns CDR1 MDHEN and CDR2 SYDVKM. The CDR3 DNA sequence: TGTGCCAGCCACAGGATTCCAACTGAAGCTTTCTTT. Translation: CASHRIPTEAFF. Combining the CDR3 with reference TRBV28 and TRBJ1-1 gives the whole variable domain DVKVTQSSRYLVKRTGEKVFLECVQDMDHENMFWYRQDPGLGLRLIYFSYDVKMKEKGDIPEGYSVSREKKERFSLILESASTNQTSMYLCASHRIPTEAFFGQGTRLTVV.

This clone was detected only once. The CDR3, as DNA: TGTGCCAGCAGCTTAGCGGGGAGGAATGAGCAGTTCTTC. Its translation: CASSLAGRNEQFF. V and J are TRBV7-9 and TRBJ2-1; maybe TRBD2 (6 bases). The CDR3 consists of 13 residues. Between the trimmed V and J ends, which lost 0 bases and 7 bases, there was a span of 7 bases. Germline loops: CDR1 SEHNR, CDR2 FQNEAQ (reference sequence).

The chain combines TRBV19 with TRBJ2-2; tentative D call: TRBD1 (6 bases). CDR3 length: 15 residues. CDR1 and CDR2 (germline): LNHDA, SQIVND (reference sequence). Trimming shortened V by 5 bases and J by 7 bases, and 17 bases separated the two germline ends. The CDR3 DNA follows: TGTGCCAGTAGTGCAACAGGGCTCTTGGGCGGGGAGCTGTTTTTT. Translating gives CASSATGLLGGELFF.

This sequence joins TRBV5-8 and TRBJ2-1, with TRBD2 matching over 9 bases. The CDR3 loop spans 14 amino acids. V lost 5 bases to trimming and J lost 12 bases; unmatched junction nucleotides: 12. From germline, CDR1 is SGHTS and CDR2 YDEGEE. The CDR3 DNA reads TGTGCCAGCAGAGGACTAGCGCTCGCCGGGTGGCAGTTCTTC. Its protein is CASRGLALAGWQFF.

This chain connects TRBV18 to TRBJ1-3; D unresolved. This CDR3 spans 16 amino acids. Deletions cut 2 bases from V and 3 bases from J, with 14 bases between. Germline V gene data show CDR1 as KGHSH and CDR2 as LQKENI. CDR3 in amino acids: CASSPALEVVGNTIYF. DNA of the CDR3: TGTGCCAGCTCACCAGCACTGGAGGTCGTTGGAAACACCATATATTTT.

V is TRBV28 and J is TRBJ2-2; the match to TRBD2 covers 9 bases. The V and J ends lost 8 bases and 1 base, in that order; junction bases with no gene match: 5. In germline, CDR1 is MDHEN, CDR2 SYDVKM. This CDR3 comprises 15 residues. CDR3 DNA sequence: TGTGCCAGCGGCCTAGCGGGAATGAACACCGGGGAGCTGTTTTTT. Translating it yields CASGLAGMNTGELFF.

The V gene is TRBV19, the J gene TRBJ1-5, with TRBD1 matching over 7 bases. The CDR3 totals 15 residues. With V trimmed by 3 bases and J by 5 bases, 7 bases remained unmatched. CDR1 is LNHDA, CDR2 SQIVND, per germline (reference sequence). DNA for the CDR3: TGTGCCAGTAGTATTTATGAGGGGGCGGATCAGCCCCAGCATTTT. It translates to CASSIYEGADQPQHF. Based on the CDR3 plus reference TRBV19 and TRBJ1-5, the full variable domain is DGGITQSPKYLFRKEGQNVTLSCEQNLNHDAMYWYRQDPGQGLRLIYYSQIVNDFQKGDIAEGYSVSREKKESFPLTVTSAQKNPTAFYLCASSIYEGADQPQHFGDGTRLSIL.

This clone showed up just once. The chain's CDR3 is CAIGLAEETQYF. In nucleotides, the CDR3 is TGTGCCATCGGGCTAGCGGAAGAGACCCAGTACTTC. This chain joins TRBV10-3 and TRBJ2-5; TRBD2 matches at 7 bases. This CDR3 comprises 12 residues. V gave up 8 bases and J gave up 3 bases; unmatched junction bases: 3. Looked up from germline, CDR1 is ENHRY and CDR2 is SYGVKD.

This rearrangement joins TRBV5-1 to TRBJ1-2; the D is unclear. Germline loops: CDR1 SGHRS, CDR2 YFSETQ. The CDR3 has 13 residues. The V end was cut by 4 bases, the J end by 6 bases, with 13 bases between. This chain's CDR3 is CASSKREADGYTF. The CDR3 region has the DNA TGCGCCAGCAGCAAGAGGGAGGCCGATGGCTACACCTTC.

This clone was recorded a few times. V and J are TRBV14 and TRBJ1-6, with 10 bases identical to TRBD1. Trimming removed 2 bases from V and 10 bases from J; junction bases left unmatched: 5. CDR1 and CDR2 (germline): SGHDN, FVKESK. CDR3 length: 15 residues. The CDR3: CASSQRRDRGSPLHF. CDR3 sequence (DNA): TGTGCCAGCAGCCAAAGACGGGACAGGGGCTCACCCCTCCACTTT. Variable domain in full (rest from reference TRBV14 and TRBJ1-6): EAGVTQFPSHSVIEKGQTVTLRCDPISGHDNLYWYRRVMGKEIKFLLHFVKESKQDESGMPNNRFLAERTGGTYSTLKVQPAELEDSGVYFCASSQRRDRGSPLHFGNGTRLTVT.

The CDR3 DNA reads as TGTGCCAGTAGATTTTCAGGGGGATCGAACACTGAAGCTTTCTTT. Protein product: CASRFSGGSNTEAFF. The chain is built from TRBV19 and TRBJ1-1, with 7 bases identical to TRBD1. This CDR3 region has 15 residues. Germline V lookup: CDR1 LNHDA, CDR2 SQIVND (reference sequence). The ends lost 6 bases at V and 1 base at J; junction bases unmatched: 8. Looking up the rest from reference TRBV19 and TRBJ1-1 gives the full variable domain: DGGITQSPKYLFRKEGQNVTLSCEQNLNHDAMYWYRQDPGQGLRLIYYSQIVNDFQKGDIAEGYSVSREKKESFPLTVTSAQKNPTAFYLCASRFSGGSNTEAFFGQGTRLTVV.

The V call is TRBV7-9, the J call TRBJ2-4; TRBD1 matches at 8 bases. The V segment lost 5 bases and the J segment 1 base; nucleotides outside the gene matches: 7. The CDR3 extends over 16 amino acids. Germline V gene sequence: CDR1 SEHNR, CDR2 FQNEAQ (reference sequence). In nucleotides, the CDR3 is TGTGCCAGCAGCAAGGTGACAGGGGAGGCCAAAAACATTCAGTACTTC. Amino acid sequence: CASSKVTGEAKNIQYF.

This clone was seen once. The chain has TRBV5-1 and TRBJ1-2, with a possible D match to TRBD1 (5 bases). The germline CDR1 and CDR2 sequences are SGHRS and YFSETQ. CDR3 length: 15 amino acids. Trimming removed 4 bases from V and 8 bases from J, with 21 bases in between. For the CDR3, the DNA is TGCGCCAGCAGCAATTTGGGAGGGGCAGCAGGAGGCTACACCTTC. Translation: CASSNLGGAAGGYTF.

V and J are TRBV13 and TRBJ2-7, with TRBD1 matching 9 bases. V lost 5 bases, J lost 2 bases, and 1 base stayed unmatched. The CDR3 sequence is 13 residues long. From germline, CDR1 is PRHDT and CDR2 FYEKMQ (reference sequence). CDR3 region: CASSRDRAYEQYF. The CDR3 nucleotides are TGTGCCAGCAGCCGGGACAGGGCCTACGAGCAGTACTTC.

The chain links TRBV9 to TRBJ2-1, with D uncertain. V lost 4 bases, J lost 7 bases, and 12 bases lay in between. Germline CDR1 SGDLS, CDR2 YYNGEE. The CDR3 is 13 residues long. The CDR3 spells CASSPTTANEQFF. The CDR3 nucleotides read TGTGCCAGCAGCCCCACCACAGCAAATGAGCAGTTCTTC. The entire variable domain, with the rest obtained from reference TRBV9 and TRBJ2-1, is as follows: DSGVTQTPKHLITATGQRVTLRCSPRSGDLSVYWYQQSLDQGLQFLIQYYNGEERAKGNILERFSAQQFPDLHSELNLSSLELGDSALYFCASSPTTANEQFFGPGTRLTVL.

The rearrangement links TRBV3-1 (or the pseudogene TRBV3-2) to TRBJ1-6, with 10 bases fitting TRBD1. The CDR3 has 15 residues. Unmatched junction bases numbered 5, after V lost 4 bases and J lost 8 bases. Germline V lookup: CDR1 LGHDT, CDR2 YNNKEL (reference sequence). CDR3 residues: CASSLTGTGDSPLHF. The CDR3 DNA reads TGTGCCAGCAGCCTCACCGGGACAGGGGATTCACCCCTCCACTTT.

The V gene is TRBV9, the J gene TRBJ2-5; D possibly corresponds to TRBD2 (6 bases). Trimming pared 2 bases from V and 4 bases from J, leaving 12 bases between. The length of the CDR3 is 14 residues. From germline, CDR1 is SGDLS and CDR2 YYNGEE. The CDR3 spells CASSVGGRLETQYF. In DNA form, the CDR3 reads TGTGCCAGCAGCGTGGGGGGAAGGTTAGAGACCCAGTACTTC.

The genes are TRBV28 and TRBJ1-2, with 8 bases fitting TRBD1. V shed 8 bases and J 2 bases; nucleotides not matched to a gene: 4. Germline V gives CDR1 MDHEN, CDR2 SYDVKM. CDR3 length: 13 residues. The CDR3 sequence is CASDQGANYGYTF. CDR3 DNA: TGTGCCAGCGACCAGGGGGCGAACTATGGCTACACCTTC.

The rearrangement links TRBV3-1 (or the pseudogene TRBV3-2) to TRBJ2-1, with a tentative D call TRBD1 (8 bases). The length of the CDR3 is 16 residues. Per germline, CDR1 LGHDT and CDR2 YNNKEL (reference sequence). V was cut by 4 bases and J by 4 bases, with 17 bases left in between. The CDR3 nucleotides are TGTGCCAGCAGCCGGAATACAGGGGGGGCTTACAATGAGCAGTTCTTC. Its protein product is CASSRNTGGAYNEQFF.

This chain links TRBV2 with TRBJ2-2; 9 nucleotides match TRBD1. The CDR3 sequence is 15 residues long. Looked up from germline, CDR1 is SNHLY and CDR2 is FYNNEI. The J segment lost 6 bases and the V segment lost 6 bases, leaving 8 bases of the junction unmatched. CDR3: CASRRGTGLSGELFF. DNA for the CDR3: TGTGCCAGCAGGCGAGGGACAGGGCTGTCCGGGGAGCTGTTTTTT.

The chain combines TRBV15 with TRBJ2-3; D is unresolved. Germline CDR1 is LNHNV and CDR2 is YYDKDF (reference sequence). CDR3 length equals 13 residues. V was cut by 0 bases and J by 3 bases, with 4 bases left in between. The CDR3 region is CATSRDITDTQYF. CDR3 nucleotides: TGTGCCACCAGCAGAGATATAACAGATACGCAGTATTTT.